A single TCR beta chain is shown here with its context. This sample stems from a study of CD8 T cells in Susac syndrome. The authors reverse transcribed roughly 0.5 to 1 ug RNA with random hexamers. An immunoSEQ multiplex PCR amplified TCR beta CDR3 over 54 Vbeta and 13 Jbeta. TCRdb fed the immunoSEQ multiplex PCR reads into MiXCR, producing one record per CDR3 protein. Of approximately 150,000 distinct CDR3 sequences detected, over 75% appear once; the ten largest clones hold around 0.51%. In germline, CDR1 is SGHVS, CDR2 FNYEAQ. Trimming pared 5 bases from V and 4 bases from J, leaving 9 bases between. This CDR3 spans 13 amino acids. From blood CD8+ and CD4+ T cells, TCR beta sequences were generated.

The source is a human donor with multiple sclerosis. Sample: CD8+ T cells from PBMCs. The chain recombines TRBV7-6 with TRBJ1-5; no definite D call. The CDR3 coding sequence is TGTGCCAGCAGCCTCGGACCTAATCAGCCCCAGCATTTT. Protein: CASSLGPNQPQHF. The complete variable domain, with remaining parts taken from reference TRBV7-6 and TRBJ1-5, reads GAGVSQSPRYKVTKRGQDVALRCDPISGHVSLYWYRQALGQGPEFLTYFNYEAQQDKSGLPNDRFSAERPEGSISTLTIQRTEQRDSAMYRCASSLGPNQPQHFGDGTRLSIL.